This TCR beta chain came from a study of T-cell reconstitution after alpha-beta-depleted transplantation in children. Findings of the study overall: T cells produced anew were the main source of T-cell counts and diversity one year after transplant. Several hundred graft clones that had expanded were reportedly the source of alpha-beta T cells about two months after transplant.

This clonotype was detected ten times or more. Antigen: not known. Trimming removed 1 base from V and 7 bases from J; junction bases left unmatched: 6. The CDR3 is made up of 16 amino acids. Germline lookup yields CDR1 SGHRS and CDR2 YFSETQ. Library preparation (for TCRbeta) was performed with unique molecular identifiers. TCRdb reprocessed the PCR reads via MiXCR and lists one record per CDR3 protein. The data contain a few hundred thousand distinct CDR3 sequences, about a tenth of them singletons. The source of this sequence is a child under three years old with acute myeloid leukemia, due to receive a stem cell transplant. The material sequenced was PBMCs, taken before TCRalphabeta/CD19-depleted stem cell transplant. The chain links TRBV5-1 to TRBJ1-6, with 9 nucleotides matching TRBD1. This CDR3 reads CASSLLGDRGNSPLHF. The CDR3 coding sequence is TGCGCCAGCAGCTTGTTGGGTGACAGGGGGAATTCACCCCTCCACTTT.